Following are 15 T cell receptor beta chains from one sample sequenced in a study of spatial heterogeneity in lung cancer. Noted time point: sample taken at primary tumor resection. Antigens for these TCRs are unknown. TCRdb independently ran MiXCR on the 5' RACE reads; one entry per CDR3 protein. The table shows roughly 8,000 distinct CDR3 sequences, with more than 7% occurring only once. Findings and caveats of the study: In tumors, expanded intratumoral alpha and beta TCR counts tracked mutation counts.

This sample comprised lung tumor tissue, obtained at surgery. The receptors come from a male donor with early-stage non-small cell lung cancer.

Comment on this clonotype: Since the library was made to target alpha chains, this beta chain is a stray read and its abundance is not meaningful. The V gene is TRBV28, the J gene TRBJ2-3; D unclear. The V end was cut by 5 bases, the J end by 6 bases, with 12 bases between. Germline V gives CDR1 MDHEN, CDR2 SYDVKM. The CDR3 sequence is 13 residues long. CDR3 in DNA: TGTGCCAGCAGTACCCCATCCGGGGATACGCAGTATTTT. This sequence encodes CASSTPSGDTQYF.

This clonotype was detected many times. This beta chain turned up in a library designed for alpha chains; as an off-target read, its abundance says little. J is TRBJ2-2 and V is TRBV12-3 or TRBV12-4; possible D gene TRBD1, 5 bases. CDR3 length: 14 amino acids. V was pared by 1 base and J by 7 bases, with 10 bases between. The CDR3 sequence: CASSLGGADGELFF. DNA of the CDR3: TGTGCCAGCAGTTTAGGGGGCGCTGACGGGGAGCTGTTTTTT.

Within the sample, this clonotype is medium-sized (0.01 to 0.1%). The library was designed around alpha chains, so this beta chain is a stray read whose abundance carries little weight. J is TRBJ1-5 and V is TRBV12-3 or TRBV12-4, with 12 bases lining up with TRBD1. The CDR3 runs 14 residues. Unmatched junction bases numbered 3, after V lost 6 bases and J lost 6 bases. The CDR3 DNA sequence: TGTGCCAGCAGGGGACAGGGGGCTGGTCAGCCCCAGCATTTT. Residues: CASRGQGAGQPQHF.

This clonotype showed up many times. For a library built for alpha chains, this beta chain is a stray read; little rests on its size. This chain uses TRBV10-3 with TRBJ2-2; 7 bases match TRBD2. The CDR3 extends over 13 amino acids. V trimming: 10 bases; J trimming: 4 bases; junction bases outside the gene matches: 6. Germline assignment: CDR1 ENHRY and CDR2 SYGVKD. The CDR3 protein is CATREAPTGELFF. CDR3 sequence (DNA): TGTGCCACCCGGGAGGCCCCCACCGGGGAGCTGTTTTTT.

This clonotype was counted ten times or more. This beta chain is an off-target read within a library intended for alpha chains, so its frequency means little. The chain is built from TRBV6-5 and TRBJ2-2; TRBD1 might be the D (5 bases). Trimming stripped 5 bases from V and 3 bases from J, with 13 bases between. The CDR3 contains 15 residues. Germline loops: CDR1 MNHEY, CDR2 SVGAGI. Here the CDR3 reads CASSTGRMDTGELFF. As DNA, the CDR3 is TGTGCCAGCAGTACAGGTCGGATGGACACCGGGGAGCTGTTTTTT.

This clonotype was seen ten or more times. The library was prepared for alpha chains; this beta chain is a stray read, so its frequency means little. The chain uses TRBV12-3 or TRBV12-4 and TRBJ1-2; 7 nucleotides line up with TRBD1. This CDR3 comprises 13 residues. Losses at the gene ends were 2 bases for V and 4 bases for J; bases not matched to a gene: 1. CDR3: CASSLSGGYGYTF. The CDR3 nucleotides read TGTGCCAGCAGTTTATCAGGGGGCTATGGCTACACCTTC.

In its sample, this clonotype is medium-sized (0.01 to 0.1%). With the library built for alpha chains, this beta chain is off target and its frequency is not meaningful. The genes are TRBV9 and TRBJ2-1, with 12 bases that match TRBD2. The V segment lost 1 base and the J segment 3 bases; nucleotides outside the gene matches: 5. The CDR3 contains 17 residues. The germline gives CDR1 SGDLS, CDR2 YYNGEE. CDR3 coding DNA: TGTGCCAGCAGCGTACGACTAGCGGGAGCCCACTACAATGAGCAGTTCTTC. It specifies CASSVRLAGAHYNEQFF.

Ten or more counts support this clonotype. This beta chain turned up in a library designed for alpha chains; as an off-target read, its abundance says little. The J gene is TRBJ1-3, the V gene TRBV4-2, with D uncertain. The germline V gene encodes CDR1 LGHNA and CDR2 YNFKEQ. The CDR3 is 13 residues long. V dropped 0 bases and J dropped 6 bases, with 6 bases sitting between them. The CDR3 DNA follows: TGTGCCAGCAGCCAAGAAGCGTTAAACACCATATATTTT. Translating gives CASSQEALNTIYF.

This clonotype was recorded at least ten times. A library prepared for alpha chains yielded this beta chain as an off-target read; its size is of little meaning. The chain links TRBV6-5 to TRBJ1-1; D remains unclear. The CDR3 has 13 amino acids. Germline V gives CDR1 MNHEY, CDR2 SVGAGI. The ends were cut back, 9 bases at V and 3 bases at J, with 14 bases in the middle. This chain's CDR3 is CASSGWSDTEAFF. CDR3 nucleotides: TGTGCCAGTTCGGGGTGGTCGGACACTGAAGCTTTCTTT.

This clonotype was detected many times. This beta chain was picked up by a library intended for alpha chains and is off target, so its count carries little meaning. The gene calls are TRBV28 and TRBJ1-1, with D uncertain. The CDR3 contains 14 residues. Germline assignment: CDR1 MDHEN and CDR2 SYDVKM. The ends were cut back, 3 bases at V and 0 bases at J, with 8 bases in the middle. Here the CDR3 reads CASSFVVMNTEAFF. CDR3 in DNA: TGTGCCAGCAGTTTTGTTGTCATGAACACTGAAGCTTTCTTT.

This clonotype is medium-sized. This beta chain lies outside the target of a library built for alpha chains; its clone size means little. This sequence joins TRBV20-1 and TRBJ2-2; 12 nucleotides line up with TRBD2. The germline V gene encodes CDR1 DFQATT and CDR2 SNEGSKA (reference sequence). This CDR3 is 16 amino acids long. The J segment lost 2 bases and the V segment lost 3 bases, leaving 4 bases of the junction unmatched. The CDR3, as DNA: TGCAGTGCTAGTCTAGCGGGAGGGTTCAACACCGGGGAGCTGTTTTTT. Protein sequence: CSASLAGGFNTGELFF.

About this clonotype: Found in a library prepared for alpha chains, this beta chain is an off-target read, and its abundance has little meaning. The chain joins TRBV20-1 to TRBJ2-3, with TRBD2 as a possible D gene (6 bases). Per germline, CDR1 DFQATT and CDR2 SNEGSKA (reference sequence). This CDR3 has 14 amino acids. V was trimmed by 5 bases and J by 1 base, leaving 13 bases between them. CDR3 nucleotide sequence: TGCAGTGCTCACCCCGGACTACGCACAGATACGCAGTATTTT. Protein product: CSAHPGLRTDTQYF.

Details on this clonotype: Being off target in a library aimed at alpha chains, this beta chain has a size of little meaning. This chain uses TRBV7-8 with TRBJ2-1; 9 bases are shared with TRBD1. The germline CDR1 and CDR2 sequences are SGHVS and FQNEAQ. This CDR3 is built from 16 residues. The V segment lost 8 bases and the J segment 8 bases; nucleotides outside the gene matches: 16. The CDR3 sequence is CASVVGRTGDDDEQFF. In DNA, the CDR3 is TGTGCCAGCGTGGTCGGAAGGACAGGGGACGACGATGAGCAGTTCTTC.

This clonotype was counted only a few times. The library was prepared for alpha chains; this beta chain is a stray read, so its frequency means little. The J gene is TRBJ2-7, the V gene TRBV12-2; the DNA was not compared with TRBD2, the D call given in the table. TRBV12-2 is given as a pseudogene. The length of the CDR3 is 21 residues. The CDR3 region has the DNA TGTGCAAGTCGCCTTTTTTTCGGTGAGCTAGCGGGAGGGCCTGGAACCTACGAGCAGTACTTC. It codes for CASRLFFGELAGGPGTYEQYF.

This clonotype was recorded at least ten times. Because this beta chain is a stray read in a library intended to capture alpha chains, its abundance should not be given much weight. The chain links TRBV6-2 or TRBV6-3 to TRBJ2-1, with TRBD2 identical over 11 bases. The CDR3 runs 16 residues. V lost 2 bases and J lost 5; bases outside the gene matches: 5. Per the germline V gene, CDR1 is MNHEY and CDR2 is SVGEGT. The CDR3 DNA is TGTGCCAGCAGTTACGTAGCGGGAGGGCCCAACAATGAGCAGTTCTTC. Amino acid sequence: CASSYVAGGPNNEQFF.